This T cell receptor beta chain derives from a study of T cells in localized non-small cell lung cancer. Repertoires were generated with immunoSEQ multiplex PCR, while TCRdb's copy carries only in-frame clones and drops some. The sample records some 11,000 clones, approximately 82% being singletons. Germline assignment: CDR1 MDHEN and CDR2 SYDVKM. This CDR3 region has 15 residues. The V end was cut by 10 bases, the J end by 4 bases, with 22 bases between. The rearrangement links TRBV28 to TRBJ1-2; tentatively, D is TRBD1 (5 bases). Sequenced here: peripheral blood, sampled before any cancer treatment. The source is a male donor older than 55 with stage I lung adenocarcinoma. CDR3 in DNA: TGTGCCACCGATTCAGGATCGGCTGGGGGCTATGGCTACACCTTC. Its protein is CATDSGSAGGYGYTF.